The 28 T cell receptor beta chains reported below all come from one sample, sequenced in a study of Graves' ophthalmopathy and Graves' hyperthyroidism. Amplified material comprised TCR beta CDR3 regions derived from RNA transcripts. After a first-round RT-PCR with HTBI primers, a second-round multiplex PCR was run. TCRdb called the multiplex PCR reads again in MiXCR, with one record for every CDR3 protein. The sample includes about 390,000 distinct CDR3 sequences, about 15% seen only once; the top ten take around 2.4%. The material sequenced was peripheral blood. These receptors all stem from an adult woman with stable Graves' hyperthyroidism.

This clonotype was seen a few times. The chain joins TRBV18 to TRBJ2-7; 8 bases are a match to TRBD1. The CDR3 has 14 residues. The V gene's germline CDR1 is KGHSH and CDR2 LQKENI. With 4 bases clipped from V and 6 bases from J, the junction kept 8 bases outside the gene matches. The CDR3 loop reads CASSRDRGSGEQYF. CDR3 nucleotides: TGTGCCAGCTCACGAGACAGGGGTTCCGGCGAGCAGTACTTC.

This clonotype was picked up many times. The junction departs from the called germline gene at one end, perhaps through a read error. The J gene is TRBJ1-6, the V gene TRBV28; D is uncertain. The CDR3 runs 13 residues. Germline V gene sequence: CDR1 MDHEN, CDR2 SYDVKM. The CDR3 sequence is CAISTGIYSPLHF. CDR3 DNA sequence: TGTGCCATCAGTACCGGGATTTATTCACCCCTCCACTTT.

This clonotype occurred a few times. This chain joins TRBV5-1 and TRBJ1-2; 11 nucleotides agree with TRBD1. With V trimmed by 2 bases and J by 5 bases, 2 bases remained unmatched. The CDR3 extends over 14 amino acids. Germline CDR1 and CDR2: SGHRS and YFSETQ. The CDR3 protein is CASSFGTGGYGYTF. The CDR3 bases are TGCGCCAGCAGCTTCGGGACAGGGGGTTATGGCTACACCTTC.

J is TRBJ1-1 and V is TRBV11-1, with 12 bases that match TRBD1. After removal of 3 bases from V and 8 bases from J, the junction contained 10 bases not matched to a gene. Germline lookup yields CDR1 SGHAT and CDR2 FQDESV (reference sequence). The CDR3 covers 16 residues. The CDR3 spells CASSLAPGTGGREAFF. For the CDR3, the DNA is TGTGCCAGCAGCTTGGCTCCCGGGACAGGGGGCCGGGAAGCTTTCTTT. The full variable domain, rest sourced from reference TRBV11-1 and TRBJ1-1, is EAEVAQSPRYKITEKSQAVAFWCDPISGHATLYWYRQILGQGPELLVQFQDESVVDDSQLPKDRFSAERLKGVDSTLKIQPAELGDSAMYLCASSLAPGTGGREAFFGQGTRLTVV.

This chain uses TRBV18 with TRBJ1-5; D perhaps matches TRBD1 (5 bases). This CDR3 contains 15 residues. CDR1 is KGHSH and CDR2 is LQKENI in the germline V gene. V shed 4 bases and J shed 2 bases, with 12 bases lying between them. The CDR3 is CASSLTDSGNQPQHF. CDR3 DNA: TGTGCCAGCTCACTAACCGACAGCGGCAATCAGCCCCAGCATTTT.

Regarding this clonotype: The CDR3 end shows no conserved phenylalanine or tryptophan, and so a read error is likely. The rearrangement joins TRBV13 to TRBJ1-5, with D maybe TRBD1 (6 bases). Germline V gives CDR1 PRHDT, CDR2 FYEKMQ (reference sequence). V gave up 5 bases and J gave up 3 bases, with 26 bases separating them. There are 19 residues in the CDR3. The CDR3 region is CASSIGPNLGGNLNQPQHC. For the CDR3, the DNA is TGTGCCAGCAGCATCGGTCCGAATTTAGGGGGTAATCTCAATCAGCCCCAGCATTGT.

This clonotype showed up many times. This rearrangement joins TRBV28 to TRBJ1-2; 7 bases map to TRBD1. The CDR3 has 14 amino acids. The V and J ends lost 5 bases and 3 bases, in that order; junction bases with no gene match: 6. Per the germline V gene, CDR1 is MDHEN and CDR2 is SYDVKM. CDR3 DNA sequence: TGTGCCAGCAGTCACAGGGGTGGGGACTATGGCTACACCTTC. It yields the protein CASSHRGGDYGYTF.

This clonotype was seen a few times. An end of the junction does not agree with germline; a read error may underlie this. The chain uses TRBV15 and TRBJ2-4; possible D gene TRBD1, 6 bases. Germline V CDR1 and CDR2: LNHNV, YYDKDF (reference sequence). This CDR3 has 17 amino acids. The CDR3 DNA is TGTGCCACCAGCAGAGATCCGAGACAGGCGACCAAAAACATTAAGTACTTC. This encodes CATSRDPRQATKNIKYF.

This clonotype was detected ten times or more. This chain's CDR3 is CSVAALAGIETQYF. CDR3 DNA sequence: TGCAGCGTTGCGGCTCTAGCGGGTATAGAGACCCAGTACTTC. This rearrangement joins TRBV29-1 to TRBJ2-5; 8 bases align to TRBD2. Germline CDR1 SQVTM, CDR2 ANQGSEA. The CDR3 is 14 residues long. Trimming removed 4 bases from V and 4 bases from J; junction bases left unmatched: 8.

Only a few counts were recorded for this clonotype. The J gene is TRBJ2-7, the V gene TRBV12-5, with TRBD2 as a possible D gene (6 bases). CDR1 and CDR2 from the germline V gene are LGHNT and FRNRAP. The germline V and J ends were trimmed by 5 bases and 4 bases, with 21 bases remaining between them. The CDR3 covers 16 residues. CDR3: CASGTGDGWSFYEQYF. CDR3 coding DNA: TGTGCTAGTGGTACGGGAGATGGCTGGTCTTTTTACGAGCAGTACTTC.

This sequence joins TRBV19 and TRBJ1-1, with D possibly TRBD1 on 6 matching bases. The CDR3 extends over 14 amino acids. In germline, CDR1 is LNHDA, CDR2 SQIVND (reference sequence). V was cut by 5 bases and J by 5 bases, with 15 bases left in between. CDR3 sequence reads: CASSSEQGWTEAFF. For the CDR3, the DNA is TGTGCCAGTAGTTCTGAACAGGGTTGGACTGAAGCTTTCTTT.

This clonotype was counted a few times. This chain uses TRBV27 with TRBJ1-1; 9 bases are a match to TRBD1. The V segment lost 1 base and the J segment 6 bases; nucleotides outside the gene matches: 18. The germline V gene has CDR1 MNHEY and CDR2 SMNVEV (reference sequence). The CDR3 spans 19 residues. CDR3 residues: CASSLFSSIFTGGKSEAFF. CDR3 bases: TGTGCCAGCAGTTTATTCTCCAGTATATTCACAGGGGGCAAATCTGAAGCTTTCTTT.

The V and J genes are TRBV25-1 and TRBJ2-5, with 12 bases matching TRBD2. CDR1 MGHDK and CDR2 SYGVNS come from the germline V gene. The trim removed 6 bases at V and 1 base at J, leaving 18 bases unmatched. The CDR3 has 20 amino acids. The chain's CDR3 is CASRKTGILAGGSSQETQYF. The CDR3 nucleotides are TGTGCCAGCAGGAAGACAGGGATCCTAGCGGGAGGGAGTTCCCAAGAGACCCAGTACTTC. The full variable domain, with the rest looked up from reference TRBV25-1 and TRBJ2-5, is EADIYQTPRYLVIGTGKKITLECSQTMGHDKMYWYQQDPGMELHLIHYSYGVNSTEKGDLSSESTVSRIRTEHFPLTLESARPSHTSQYLCASRKTGILAGGSSQETQYFGPGTRLLVL.

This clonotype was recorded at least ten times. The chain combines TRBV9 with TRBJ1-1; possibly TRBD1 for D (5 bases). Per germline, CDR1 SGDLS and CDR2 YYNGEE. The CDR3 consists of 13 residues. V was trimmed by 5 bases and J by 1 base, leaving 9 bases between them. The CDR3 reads CASSVGENTEAFF. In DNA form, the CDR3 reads TGTGCCAGCAGTGTGGGGGAGAACACTGAAGCTTTCTTT.

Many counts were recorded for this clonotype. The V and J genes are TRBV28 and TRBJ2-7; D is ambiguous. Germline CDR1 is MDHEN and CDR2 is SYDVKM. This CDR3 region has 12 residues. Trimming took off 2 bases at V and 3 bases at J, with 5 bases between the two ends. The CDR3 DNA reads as TGTGCCAGCAGTTTAGACCACTACGAGCAGTACTTC. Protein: CASSLDHYEQYF.

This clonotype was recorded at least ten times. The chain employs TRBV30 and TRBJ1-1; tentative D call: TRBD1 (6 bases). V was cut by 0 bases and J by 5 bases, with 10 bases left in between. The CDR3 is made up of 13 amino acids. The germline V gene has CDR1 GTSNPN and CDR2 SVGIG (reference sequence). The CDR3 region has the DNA TGTGCCTGGAGTGTGGGCAGGGGAACTGAAGCTTTCTTT. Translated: CAWSVGRGTEAFF.

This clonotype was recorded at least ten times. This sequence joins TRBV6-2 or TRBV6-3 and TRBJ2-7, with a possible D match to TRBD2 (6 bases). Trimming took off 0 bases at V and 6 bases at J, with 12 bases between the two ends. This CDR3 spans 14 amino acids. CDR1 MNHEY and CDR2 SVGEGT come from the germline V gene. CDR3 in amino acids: CASSYSSGQGEQYF. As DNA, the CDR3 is TGTGCCAGCAGTTACTCGAGCGGGCAGGGCGAGCAGTACTTC.

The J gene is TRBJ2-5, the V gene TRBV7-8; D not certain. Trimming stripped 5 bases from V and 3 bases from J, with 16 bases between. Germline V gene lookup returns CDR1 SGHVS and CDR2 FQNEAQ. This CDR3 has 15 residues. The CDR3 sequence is CASSPPGSFEETQYF. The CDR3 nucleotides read TGTGCCAGCAGCCCTCCGGGCTCATTCGAAGAGACCCAGTACTTC.

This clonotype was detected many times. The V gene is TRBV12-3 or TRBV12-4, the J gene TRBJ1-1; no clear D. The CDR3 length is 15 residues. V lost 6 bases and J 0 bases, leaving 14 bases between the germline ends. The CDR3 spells CASRRHEHLNTEAFF. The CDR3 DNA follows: TGTGCCAGCAGGCGACATGAGCACTTGAACACTGAAGCTTTCTTT.

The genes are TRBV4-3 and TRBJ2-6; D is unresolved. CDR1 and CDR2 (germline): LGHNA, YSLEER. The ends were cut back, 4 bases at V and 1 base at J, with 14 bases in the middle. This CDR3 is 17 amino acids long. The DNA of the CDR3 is TGCGCCAGCAGCCCGACACGGGTTTGGTCTGGGGCCAACGTCCTGACTTTC. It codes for CASSPTRVWSGANVLTF.

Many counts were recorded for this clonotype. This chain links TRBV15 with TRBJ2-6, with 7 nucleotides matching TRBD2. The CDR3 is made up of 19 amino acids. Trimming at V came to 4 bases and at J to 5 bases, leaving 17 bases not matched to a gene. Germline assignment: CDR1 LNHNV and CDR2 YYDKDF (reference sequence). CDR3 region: CATSNPLRLASRWANVLTF. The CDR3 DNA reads TGTGCCACCAGCAATCCCCTCCGACTAGCCAGCCGCTGGGCCAACGTCCTGACTTTC.

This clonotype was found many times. CDR3 DNA sequence: TGTGCCAGCAGCCTGCGGGAGCTGTACTTC. This gives the protein CASSLRELYF. The J gene is TRBJ2-5, the V gene TRBV7-9; 7 bases are a match to TRBD2. V dropped 5 bases and J dropped 13; count of bases not matched to a gene: 4. This CDR3 is built from 10 residues. Germline V CDR1 and CDR2: SEHNR, FQNEAQ (reference sequence).

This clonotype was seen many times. The CDR3 sequence: CASSQLMNTEAFF. CDR3 nucleotide sequence: TGTGCCAGTAGCCAGCTAATGAACACTGAAGCTTTCTTT. V is TRBV19 and J is TRBJ1-1; D uncertain. This CDR3 is built from 13 residues. Germline values: CDR1 LNHDA, CDR2 SQIVND (reference sequence). Trimming left V 6 bases short and J 0 bases short, with 8 bases between.

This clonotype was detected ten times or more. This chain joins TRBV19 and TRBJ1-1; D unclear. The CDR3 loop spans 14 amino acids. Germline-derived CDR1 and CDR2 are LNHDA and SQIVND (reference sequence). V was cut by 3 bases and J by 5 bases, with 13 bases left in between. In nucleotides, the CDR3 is TGTGCCAGTAGTATTGTTCAGGCTCCGACTGAAGCTTTCTTT. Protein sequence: CASSIVQAPTEAFF.

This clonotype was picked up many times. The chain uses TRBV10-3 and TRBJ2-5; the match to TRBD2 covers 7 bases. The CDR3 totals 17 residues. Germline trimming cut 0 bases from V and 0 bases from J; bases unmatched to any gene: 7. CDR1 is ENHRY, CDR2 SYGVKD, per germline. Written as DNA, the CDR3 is TGTGCCATCAGTGAGTCTCGGCTAGCGGATTACCAAGAGACCCAGTACTTC. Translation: CAISESRLADYQETQYF.

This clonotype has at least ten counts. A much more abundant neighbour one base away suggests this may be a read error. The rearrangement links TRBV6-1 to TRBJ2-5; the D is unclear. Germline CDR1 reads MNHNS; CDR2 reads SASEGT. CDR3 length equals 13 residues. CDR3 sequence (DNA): TGTGCCTCCGGGCGCGAAGCGCAAGAGACCAAGTACTTC. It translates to CASGREAQETKYF.

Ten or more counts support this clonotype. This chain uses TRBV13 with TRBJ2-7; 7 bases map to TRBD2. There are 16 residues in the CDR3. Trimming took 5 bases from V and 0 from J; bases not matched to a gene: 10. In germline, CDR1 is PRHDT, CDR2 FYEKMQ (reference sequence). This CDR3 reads CASSLSSGDSSYEQYF. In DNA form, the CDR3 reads TGTGCCAGCAGCCTATCTAGCGGAGACAGCTCCTACGAGCAGTACTTC.

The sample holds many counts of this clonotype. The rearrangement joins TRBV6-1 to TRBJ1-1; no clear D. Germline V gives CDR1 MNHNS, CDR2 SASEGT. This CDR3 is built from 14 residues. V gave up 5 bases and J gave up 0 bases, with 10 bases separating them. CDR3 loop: CASSPGILNTEAFF. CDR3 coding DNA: TGTGCCAGCAGTCCCGGGATACTGAACACTGAAGCTTTCTTT.